Listed below are T cell receptor beta chains from one sample, sequenced in a study of shared clonotypes between healthy human individuals. Using immunoSEQ multiplex PCR, the repertoire was profiled, and TCRdb retains in-frame clones only, with some absent. The sample has about half a million clones, about 80% seen once. Source material: PBMCs. Source of these receptors: a woman between 40 and 50 years old in good health. Some clones in this sample may be carry-over from other donors' samples. The CDR3 runs from the conserved cysteine through the conserved F or W. Fields, in order: D gene, V gene, J gene, clone size, CDR3 protein, CDR3 DNA. D genes are given only for firm matches. The listing skips clone size in some rows; elsewhere it reads once, few, many or a size class.

d_gene: .; v_gene: TRBV11-1; j_gene: TRBJ2-1; abundance: .; CDR3aa: CASSLDPTRGNEQFF; CDR3nt: TGTGCCAGCAGCTTAGACCCTACCCGCGGAAATGAGCAGTTCTTC
d_gene: .; v_gene: TRBV7-8; j_gene: TRBJ1-3; abundance: many; CDR3aa: CASSPGSAATIYF; CDR3nt: TGTGCCAGCAGCCCCGGGAGTGCGGCCACCATATATTTT
d_gene: TRBD2; v_gene: TRBV5-1; j_gene: TRBJ2-1; abundance: .; CDR3aa: CASSLGTSGNNEQFF; CDR3nt: TGCGCCAGCAGCTTGGGCACTAGCGGTAACAATGAGCAGTTCTTC
d_gene: .; v_gene: TRBV9; j_gene: TRBJ1-4; abundance: .; CDR3aa: CASSPPSGEKLFF; CDR3nt: TGTGCCAGCAGCCCTCCTTCGGGGGAGAAACTGTTTTTT
d_gene: .; v_gene: TRBV19; j_gene: TRBJ1-6; abundance: many; CDR3aa: CASGGPYNSPLHF; CDR3nt: TGTGCCAGTGGCGGTCCCTATAATTCACCCCTCCACTTT
d_gene: .; v_gene: TRBV10-1; j_gene: TRBJ2-3; abundance: .; CDR3aa: CASSDNRFGTDTQYF; CDR3nt: TGCGCCAGCAGTGATAATCGTTTCGGGACAGATACGCAGTATTTT
d_gene: TRBD1; v_gene: TRBV5-1; j_gene: TRBJ1-2; abundance: .; CDR3aa: CASSLASSGGSYGYTF; CDR3nt: TGCGCCAGCAGCTTGGCCAGCTCAGGGGGCTCCTATGGCTACACCTTC
d_gene: TRBD1; v_gene: TRBV7-9; j_gene: TRBJ1-3; abundance: .; CDR3aa: CASSKDRAGNTIYF; CDR3nt: TGTGCCAGCAGCAAAGACAGGGCCGGAAACACCATATATTTT
d_gene: TRBD1; v_gene: TRBV19; j_gene: TRBJ1-2; abundance: .; CDR3aa: CASSMRRDRQNYGYTF; CDR3nt: TGTGCCAGTAGTATGAGAAGGGACAGACAGAACTATGGCTACACCTTC
d_gene: TRBD1; v_gene: TRBV7-9; j_gene: TRBJ1-1; abundance: few; CDR3aa: CASTRGQGVAFF; CDR3nt: TGTGCCAGCACGCGGGGACAGGGTGTTGCTTTCTTT
d_gene: .; v_gene: TRBV28; j_gene: TRBJ2-7; abundance: .; CDR3aa: CASSSLGTSYEQYF; CDR3nt: TGTGCCAGCAGTTCACTGGGGACCTCCTACGAGCAGTACTTC
d_gene: .; v_gene: TRBV10-3; j_gene: TRBJ2-3; abundance: few; CDR3aa: CAISNGRSGTDTQYF; CDR3nt: TGTGCCATCAGTAATGGCAGGTCGGGCACAGATACGCAGTATTTT
d_gene: .; v_gene: TRBV27; j_gene: TRBJ2-1; abundance: .; CDR3aa: CASSGWTEQFF; CDR3nt: TGTGCCAGCAGCGGTTGGACGGAGCAGTTCTTC
d_gene: .; v_gene: TRBV5-1; j_gene: TRBJ2-3; abundance: .; CDR3aa: CASSLSSSTDTQYF; CDR3nt: TGCGCCAGCAGCTTGAGCAGCTCCACAGATACGCAGTATTTT
d_gene: TRBD1; v_gene: TRBV5-1; j_gene: TRBJ1-2; abundance: .; CDR3aa: CASSPIGQGYGYTF; CDR3nt: TGCGCCAGCAGCCCGATCGGACAGGGCTATGGCTACACCTTC
d_gene: TRBD2; v_gene: TRBV13; j_gene: TRBJ2-1; abundance: .; CDR3aa: CASSIRAGTSGYNEQFF; CDR3nt: TGTGCCAGCAGCATCCGCGCTGGGACTAGCGGCTACAATGAGCAGTTCTTC
d_gene: TRBD2; v_gene: TRBV10-1; j_gene: TRBJ2-2; abundance: once; CDR3aa: CASSEAGATNTGELFF; CDR3nt: TGCGCCAGCAGCGAAGCGGGAGCTACGAACACCGGGGAGCTGTTTTTT
d_gene: .; v_gene: TRBV19; j_gene: TRBJ2-1; abundance: once; CDR3aa: CASSIDQAGGGNEQFF; CDR3nt: TGTGCCAGTAGTATAGACCAGGCAGGGGGAGGGAATGAGCAGTTCTTC
d_gene: TRBD1; v_gene: TRBV29-1; j_gene: TRBJ1-2; abundance: once; CDR3aa: CSVAGTGDNYGYTF; CDR3nt: TGCAGCGTCGCCGGGACAGGGGATAACTATGGCTACACCTTC
d_gene: .; v_gene: TRBV7-2; j_gene: TRBJ2-3; abundance: .; CDR3aa: CASSSGTTDTQYF; CDR3nt: TGTGCCAGCAGCTCGGGGACCACAGATACGCAGTATTTT
d_gene: .; v_gene: TRBV2; j_gene: TRBJ1-1; abundance: .; CDR3aa: CASSYAGDTEAFF; CDR3nt: TGTGCCAGCAGCTACGCGGGGGACACTGAAGCTTTCTTT
d_gene: .; v_gene: TRBV10-2; j_gene: TRBJ2-5; abundance: .; CDR3aa: CASKLENQETQYF; CDR3nt: TGCGCCAGCAAACTAGAGAACCAAGAGACCCAGTACTTC
d_gene: .; v_gene: TRBV28; j_gene: TRBJ2-3; abundance: .; CDR3aa: CASSTTLGTDTQYF; CDR3nt: TGTGCCAGCAGTACCACCCTAGGCACAGATACGCAGTATTTT
d_gene: .; v_gene: TRBV28; j_gene: TRBJ1-2; abundance: .; CDR3aa: CASSSPGLIYGYTF; CDR3nt: TGTGCCAGCAGTTCTCCGGGACTGATCTATGGCTACACCTTC
d_gene: .; v_gene: TRBV2; j_gene: TRBJ2-2; abundance: .; CDR3aa: CATERGGELFF; CDR3nt: TGTGCCACCGAACGGGGCGGGGAGCTGTTTTTT
d_gene: TRBD1; v_gene: TRBV7-3; j_gene: TRBJ2-2; abundance: .; CDR3aa: CASSRLTGTGELFF; CDR3nt: TGTGCCAGCAGCCGATTGACAGGGACCGGGGAGCTGTTTTTT
d_gene: TRBD2; v_gene: TRBV19; j_gene: TRBJ2-7; abundance: .; CDR3aa: CASSIPGLASEQYF; CDR3nt: TGTGCCAGTAGTATTCCGGGACTAGCGTCCGAGCAGTACTTC
d_gene: TRBD2; v_gene: TRBV6-4; j_gene: TRBJ2-1; abundance: .; CDR3aa: CASSRLAGTYNEQFF; CDR3nt: TGTGCCAGCAGCCGACTAGCGGGCACCTACAATGAGCAGTTCTTC
d_gene: .; v_gene: TRBV18; j_gene: TRBJ2-7; abundance: few; CDR3aa: CASSPPGGGGEQYF; CDR3nt: TGTGCCAGCTCACCACCGGGAGGGGGGGGCGAGCAGTACTTC
d_gene: .; v_gene: TRBV27; j_gene: TRBJ2-3; abundance: .; CDR3aa: CASSLYSGIGSGDTQYF; CDR3nt: TGTGCCAGCAGTTTATATAGCGGAATCGGAAGTGGGGATACGCAGTATTTT
d_gene: .; v_gene: TRBV5-4; j_gene: TRBJ2-1; abundance: .; CDR3aa: CASSPGMREYNEQFF; CDR3nt: TGTGCCAGCAGCCCGGGTATGCGGGAATACAATGAGCAGTTCTTC
d_gene: TRBD2; v_gene: TRBV5-1; j_gene: TRBJ2-3; abundance: once; CDR3aa: CASSLVTSKDTQYF; CDR3nt: TGCGCCAGCAGCTTGGTGACTAGCAAAGATACGCAGTATTTT
d_gene: TRBD2; v_gene: TRBV5-4; j_gene: TRBJ2-1; abundance: .; CDR3aa: CASSNGLAEGNEQFF; CDR3nt: TGTGCCAGCAGCAACGGACTAGCGGAGGGGAATGAGCAGTTCTTC
d_gene: TRBD2; v_gene: TRBV11-3; j_gene: TRBJ2-7; abundance: .; CDR3aa: CASSSGLPPYEQYF; CDR3nt: TGTGCCAGCAGCTCGGGACTACCGCCCTACGAGCAGTACTTC
d_gene: .; v_gene: TRBV7-2; j_gene: TRBJ1-3; abundance: few; CDR3aa: CASSSQGTGSGNTIYF; CDR3nt: TGTGCCAGCAGCTCCCAGGGGACGGGCTCTGGAAACACCATATATTTT
d_gene: TRBD1; v_gene: TRBV5-6; j_gene: TRBJ1-1; abundance: .; CDR3aa: CASSLIMDRDKNTEAFF; CDR3nt: TGTGCCAGCAGCTTGATTATGGACAGGGACAAGAACACTGAAGCTTTCTTT
d_gene: TRBD1; v_gene: TRBV19; j_gene: TRBJ2-1; abundance: .; CDR3aa: CASSSRDRVNEQFF; CDR3nt: TGTGCCAGTAGTTCCCGGGACAGGGTCAATGAGCAGTTCTTC
d_gene: .; v_gene: TRBV6-1; j_gene: TRBJ2-1; abundance: .; CDR3aa: CASSEAPQGSSSYNEQFF; CDR3nt: TGTGCCAGCAGTGAGGCCCCCCAGGGGTCGAGCTCCTACAATGAGCAGTTCTTC
d_gene: TRBD2; v_gene: TRBV2; j_gene: TRBJ2-1; abundance: .; CDR3aa: CASTGLGFNEQFF; CDR3nt: TGTGCCAGCACGGGACTAGGCTTCAATGAGCAGTTCTTC
d_gene: .; v_gene: TRBV21-1; j_gene: TRBJ2-7; abundance: .; CDR3aa: CASSPSGTVPFEQYF; CDR3nt: TGTGCCAGCAGCCCCTCCGGGACTGTGCCTTTTGAGCAGTACTTC
d_gene: .; v_gene: TRBV29-1; j_gene: TRBJ1-4; abundance: .; CDR3aa: CSAGQSTNEKLFF; CDR3nt: TGCAGCGCAGGACAGTCAACTAATGAAAAACTGTTTTTT
d_gene: .; v_gene: TRBV21-1; j_gene: TRBJ2-7; abundance: .; CDR3aa: CASTTTDHEQYF; CDR3nt: TGTGCCAGCACCACTACAGACCACGAGCAGTACTTC
d_gene: .; v_gene: TRBV18; j_gene: TRBJ1-2; abundance: few; CDR3aa: CASSDRSDGYTF; CDR3nt: TGTGCCAGCTCAGACAGGTCCGATGGCTACACCTTC
d_gene: .; v_gene: TRBV10-3; j_gene: TRBJ1-2; abundance: .; CDR3aa: CAISELGGYGYTF; CDR3nt: TGTGCCATCAGTGAGCTCGGGGGCTATGGCTACACCTTC
d_gene: .; v_gene: TRBV15; j_gene: TRBJ2-5; abundance: once; CDR3aa: CATSREPPVSSLGTQYF; CDR3nt: TGTGCCACCAGCAGAGAACCCCCCGTCTCCAGTCTGGGGACCCAGTACTTC
d_gene: .; v_gene: TRBV18; j_gene: TRBJ1-3; abundance: few; CDR3aa: CASSPGSSPSDTIYF; CDR3nt: TGTGCCAGCTCACCAGGGTCCTCTCCGAGTGACACCATATATTTT
d_gene: TRBD1; v_gene: TRBV5-1; j_gene: TRBJ1-1; abundance: .; CDR3aa: CASSLGIGQGANEAFF; CDR3nt: TGCGCCAGCAGCTTGGGAATTGGACAGGGGGCTAATGAAGCTTTCTTT